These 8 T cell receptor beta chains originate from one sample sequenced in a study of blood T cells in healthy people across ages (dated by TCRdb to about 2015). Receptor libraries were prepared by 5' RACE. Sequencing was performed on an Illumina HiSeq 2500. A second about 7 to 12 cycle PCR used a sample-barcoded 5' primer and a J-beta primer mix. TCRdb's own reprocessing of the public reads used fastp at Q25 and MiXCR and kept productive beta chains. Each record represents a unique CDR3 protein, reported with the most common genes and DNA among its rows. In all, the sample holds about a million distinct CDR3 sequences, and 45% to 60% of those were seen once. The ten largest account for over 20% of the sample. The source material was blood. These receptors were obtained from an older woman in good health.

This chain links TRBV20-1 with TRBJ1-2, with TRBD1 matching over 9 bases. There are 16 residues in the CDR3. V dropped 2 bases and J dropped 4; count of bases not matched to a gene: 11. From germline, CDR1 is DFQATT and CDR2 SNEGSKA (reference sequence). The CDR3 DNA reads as TGCAGTGCTAGACCCCGTCTGACAGGGGGTAGCTATGGCTACACCTTC. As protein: CSARPRLTGGSYGYTF.

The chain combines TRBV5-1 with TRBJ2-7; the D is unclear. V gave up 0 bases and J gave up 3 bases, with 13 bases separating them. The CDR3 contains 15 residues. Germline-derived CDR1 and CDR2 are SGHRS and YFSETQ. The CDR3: CASSLEPLKIYEQYF. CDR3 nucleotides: TGCGCCAGCAGCTTGGAACCCCTCAAGATCTACGAGCAGTACTTC. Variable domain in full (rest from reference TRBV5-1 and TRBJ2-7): KAGVTQTPRYLIKTRGQQVTLSCSPISGHRSVSWYQQTPGQGLQFLFEYFSETQRNKGNFPGRFSGRQFSNSRSEMNVSTLELGDSALYLCASSLEPLKIYEQYFGPGTRLTVT.

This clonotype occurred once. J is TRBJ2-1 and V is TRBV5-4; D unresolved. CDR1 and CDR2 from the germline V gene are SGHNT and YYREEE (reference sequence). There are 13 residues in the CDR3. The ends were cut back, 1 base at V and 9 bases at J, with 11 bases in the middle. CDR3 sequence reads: CASSLFLAAEQFF. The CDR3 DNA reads TGTGCCAGCAGCTTGTTTTTAGCCGCTGAGCAGTTCTTC. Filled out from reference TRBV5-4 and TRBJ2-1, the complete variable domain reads ETGVTQSPTHLIKTRGQQVTLRCSSQSGHNTVSWYQQALGQGPQFIFQYYREEENGRGNFPPRFSGLQFPNYSSELNVNALELDDSALYLCASSLFLAAEQFFGPGTRLTVL.

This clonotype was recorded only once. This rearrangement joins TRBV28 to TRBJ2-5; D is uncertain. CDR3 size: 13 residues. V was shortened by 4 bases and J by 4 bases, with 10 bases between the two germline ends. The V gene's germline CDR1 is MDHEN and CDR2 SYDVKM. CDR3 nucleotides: TGTGCCAGCAGTTATTTAGTCAGAGAGACCCAGTACTTC. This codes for CASSYLVRETQYF.

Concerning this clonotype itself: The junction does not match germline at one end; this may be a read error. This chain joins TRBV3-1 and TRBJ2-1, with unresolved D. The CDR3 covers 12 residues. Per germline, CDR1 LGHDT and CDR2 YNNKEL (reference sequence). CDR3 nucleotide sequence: TGTGCCAGCAGCCGACACACCAATGGGCAGTTCTTC. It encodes CASSRHTNGQFF.

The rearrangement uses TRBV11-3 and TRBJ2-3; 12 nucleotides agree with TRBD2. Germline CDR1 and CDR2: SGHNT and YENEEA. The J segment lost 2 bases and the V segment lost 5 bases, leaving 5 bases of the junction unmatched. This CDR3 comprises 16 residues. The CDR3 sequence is CASSEGLAGNTDTQYF. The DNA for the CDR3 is TGTGCCAGCAGCGAGGGACTAGCGGGCAACACAGATACGCAGTATTTT.

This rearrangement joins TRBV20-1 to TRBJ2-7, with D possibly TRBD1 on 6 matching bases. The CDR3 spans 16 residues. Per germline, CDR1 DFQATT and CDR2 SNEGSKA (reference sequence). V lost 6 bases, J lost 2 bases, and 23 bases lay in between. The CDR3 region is CSAPGDGVGATYEQYF. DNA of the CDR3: TGCAGTGCCCCAGGGGATGGGGTAGGGGCCACCTACGAGCAGTACTTC.

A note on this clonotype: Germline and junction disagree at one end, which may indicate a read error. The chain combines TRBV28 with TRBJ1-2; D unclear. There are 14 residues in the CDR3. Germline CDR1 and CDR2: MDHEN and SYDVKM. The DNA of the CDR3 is TGTGTCAGCAGTTTTCGGGTGGATGGCTATGGCTACACCTTC. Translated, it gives CVSSFRVDGYGYTF.